The 17 T cell receptor beta chains listed next were all sequenced from one sample in a study of blood T cell repertoires in COVID-19. Only in-frame clones appear in the TCRdb table, and some are missing; sequencing was by immunoSEQ multiplex PCR. The repertoire holds some 100,000 clones, with roughly 90% as singletons. The sequenced sample consisted of peripheral blood. These receptors came from a man between 25 and 39 years old in a cohort sampled during active COVID-19.

The rearrangement joins TRBV7-2 to TRBJ2-2; 11 nucleotides align to TRBD1. This CDR3 is 15 amino acids long. Unmatched junction bases numbered 2, after V lost 5 bases and J lost 3 bases. Germline V gene sequence: CDR1 SGHTA, CDR2 FQGNSA. The CDR3 region has the DNA TGTGCCAGCAGCCGGGACAGGGGGGACACCGGGGAGCTGTTTTTT. Protein: CASSRDRGDTGELFF.

The chain employs TRBV5-1 and TRBJ2-1; tentatively, D is TRBD2 (6 bases). V gave up 0 bases and J gave up 5 bases, with 6 bases separating them. This CDR3 spans 13 amino acids. Per the germline V gene, CDR1 is SGHRS and CDR2 is YFSETQ. The CDR3 spells CASSLAGDNEQFF. In DNA, the CDR3 is TGCGCCAGCAGCTTGGCGGGAGACAATGAGCAGTTCTTC.

The chain links TRBV30 to TRBJ1-4; D gene uncertain. The CDR3 is 13 amino acids. Germline loops: CDR1 GTSNPN, CDR2 SVGIG (reference sequence). Trimming stripped 2 bases from V and 7 bases from J, with 11 bases between. CDR3 coding DNA: TGTGCCTGGAGTAAGATGGAGGGTGAAAAACTGTTTTTT. Translating gives CAWSKMEGEKLFF.

This clone was seen only once. V gene TRBV6-5 combines with J gene TRBJ2-3, with 9 nucleotides matching TRBD2. Losses at the gene ends were 5 bases for V and 3 bases for J; bases not matched to a gene: 3. The length of the CDR3 is 14 residues. The germline V gene has CDR1 MNHEY and CDR2 SVGAGI. CDR3 DNA: TGTGCCAGCAGTATTAGCGGGGGAACAGATACGCAGTATTTT. This sequence encodes CASSISGGTDTQYF.

CDR3 coding DNA: TGTGCCAGCAGCTTAGACGGGACAGGGTTTGGGCAGTACTTC. Amino acid sequence: CASSLDGTGFGQYF. The chain has TRBV7-9 and TRBJ2-7; 9 bases are shared with TRBD1. Losses at the gene ends were 1 base for V and 9 bases for J; bases not matched to a gene: 7. Germline V gene sequence: CDR1 SEHNR, CDR2 FQNEAQ (reference sequence). This CDR3 spans 14 amino acids.

The CDR3 spells CASSLERGGYTGELFF. The CDR3 nucleotides are TGTGCCAGCAGCCTCGAGCGGGGGGGGTACACCGGGGAGCTGTTTTTT. The chain uses TRBV13 and TRBJ2-2, with TRBD2 matching 10 bases. Germline V gives CDR1 PRHDT, CDR2 FYEKMQ (reference sequence). Losses at the gene ends were 5 bases for V and 3 bases for J; bases not matched to a gene: 6. The CDR3 runs to 16 residues.

This chain uses TRBV18 with TRBJ1-1, with D perhaps matching TRBD1 (6 bases). Germline V gives CDR1 KGHSH, CDR2 LQKENI. This CDR3 contains 14 residues. The V gene lost 6 bases and the J gene lost 1 base, with 12 bases spanning the gap. CDR3 DNA sequence: TGTGCCAGCTCCCAGGGACACCGGAACACTGAAGCTTTCTTT. It encodes CASSQGHRNTEAFF.

V is TRBV27 and J is TRBJ2-5, with TRBD1 identical over 10 bases. J gave up 5 bases and V 3 bases, and 9 bases lay outside the gene matches. The CDR3 has 16 amino acids. Per germline, CDR1 MNHEY and CDR2 SMNVEV (reference sequence). CDR3 amino acids: CASSFYGGTGVETQYF. As DNA, the CDR3 is TGTGCCAGCAGTTTTTATGGGGGGACAGGGGTCGAGACCCAGTACTTC.

The chain links TRBV2 to TRBJ2-5; 7 bases are shared with TRBD1. CDR3 length: 17 residues. Germline lookup yields CDR1 SNHLY and CDR2 FYNNEI. Trimming cost V 2 bases and J 4 bases; bases outside gene matches: 13. The CDR3 loop reads CASSENPWQGVRETQYF. In DNA, the CDR3 is TGTGCCAGCAGTGAAAATCCCTGGCAGGGGGTTAGAGAGACCCAGTACTTC.

V usage is TRBV19 and J usage is TRBJ2-2, with D possibly being TRBD1 (6 bases). Trimming shortened V by 4 bases and J by 1 base, and 10 bases separated the two germline ends. The CDR3 consists of 15 residues. Germline values: CDR1 LNHDA, CDR2 SQIVND (reference sequence). CDR3 sequence (DNA): TGTGCCAGTAGTAGACCGGGACAGAACACCGGGGAGCTGTTTTTT. This translates into CASSRPGQNTGELFF.

This rearrangement joins TRBV18 to TRBJ1-5; possibly TRBD1 for D (5 bases). Germline-derived CDR1 and CDR2 are KGHSH and LQKENI. This CDR3 is built from 13 residues. V gave up 3 bases and J gave up 5 bases, with 8 bases separating them. Here the CDR3 reads CASSPGPDQPQHF. In DNA, the CDR3 is TGTGCCAGCTCACCGGGGCCTGATCAGCCCCAGCATTTT. The full variable domain, rest sourced from reference TRBV18 and TRBJ1-5, is NAGVMQNPRHLVRRRGQEARLRCSPMKGHSHVYWYRQLPEEGLKFMVYLQKENIIDESGMPKERFSAEFPKEGPSILRIQQVVRGDSAAYFCASSPGPDQPQHFGDGTRLSIL.

This chain connects TRBV3-1 (or the pseudogene TRBV3-2) to TRBJ2-1; 11 bases agree with TRBD2. This CDR3 has 17 amino acids. Germline CDR1 and CDR2: LGHDT and YNNKEL (reference sequence). Trimming took 1 base from V and 1 from J; bases not matched to a gene: 3. The CDR3 loop is CASSQGTSGPSYNEQFF. The CDR3 coding sequence is TGTGCCAGCAGCCAAGGGACTAGCGGGCCTTCCTACAATGAGCAGTTCTTC.

This clone was observed a single time. This chain links TRBV29-1 with TRBJ2-4; D might be TRBD1 (6 bases). Trimming took off 2 bases at V and 12 bases at J, with 17 bases between the two ends. The germline CDR1 and CDR2 sequences are SQVTM and ANQGSEA. The CDR3 length is 13 residues. The chain's CDR3 is CSVERGRGSGQYF. The CDR3 coding sequence is TGCAGCGTTGAACGGGGCAGGGGAAGTGGTCAGTACTTC.

The chain employs TRBV11-2 and TRBJ2-1, with D possibly being TRBD1 (5 bases). This CDR3 is 16 amino acids long. Deletions cut 5 bases from V and 8 bases from J, with 22 bases between. Germline V gene data show CDR1 as SGHAT and CDR2 as FQNNGV. The DNA of the CDR3 is TGTGCCAGCAGCCCCCGGGTCCAGGGCATTATCCATGAGCAGTTCTTC. Translation gives CASSPRVQGIIHEQFF.

The V call is TRBV18, the J call TRBJ1-1, with 7 bases fitting TRBD1. J was trimmed by 4 bases and V by 3 bases; bases with no gene match: 2. Per germline, CDR1 KGHSH and CDR2 LQKENI. The CDR3 has 13 residues. Here the CDR3 reads CASSPTGATEAFF. CDR3 DNA: TGTGCCAGCTCACCTACAGGGGCCACTGAAGCTTTCTTT.

This clone was detected once. The V and J genes are TRBV13 and TRBJ2-5, with 8 bases fitting TRBD2. The trim removed 4 bases at V and 5 bases at J, leaving 6 bases unmatched. The CDR3 runs 14 residues. CDR1 and CDR2 (germline): PRHDT, FYEKMQ (reference sequence). CDR3 DNA: TGTGCCAGCAGCTACGGGGGGGCCCGGGAGACCCAGTACTTC. It is translated as CASSYGGARETQYF.

The chain employs TRBV7-2 and TRBJ2-6; D remains unclear. V lost 1 base to trimming and J lost 0 bases, with 7 bases between them. The CDR3 has 16 amino acids. Germline V gene data show CDR1 as SGHTA and CDR2 as FQGNSA. The CDR3 region is CASSLDSNSGANVLTF. Here the CDR3 DNA reads TGTGCCAGCAGCTTAGACAGTAACTCTGGGGCCAACGTCCTGACTTTC. Combining the CDR3 with reference TRBV7-2 and TRBJ2-6 gives the whole variable domain GAGVSQSPSNKVTEKGKDVELRCDPISGHTALYWYRQSLGQGLEFLIYFQGNSAPDKSGLPSDRFSAERTGGSVSTLTIQRTQQEDSAVYLCASSLDSNSGANVLTFGAGSRLTVL.